The 25 T cell receptor beta chains presented below share a single source sample, sequenced in a study of T cells in Graves' hyperthyroidism and ophthalmopathy. Researchers amplified the TCR beta CDR3 regions from RNA transcripts. Carried out on the TCR CDR3, a first-round RT-PCR used the HTBI primer set. TCRdb re-called the multiplex PCR reads through MiXCR, storing one row per CDR3 protein. The data contain fewer than 350,000 distinct CDR3 sequences, 13% to 15% of them singletons. The sample was blood. The receptors were gathered from a woman between 45 and 65 years old with Graves' hyperthyroidism that later progressed to Graves' ophthalmopathy.

This clonotype occurred many times. This sequence joins TRBV29-1 and TRBJ1-2; tentative D call: TRBD1 (5 bases). Trimming removed 7 bases from V and 6 bases from J, with 12 bases in between. The CDR3 has 11 amino acids. Per germline, CDR1 SQVTM and CDR2 ANQGSEA. DNA for the CDR3: TGCAGCGCGGGGTGGGGGGATGGCTACACCTTC. Residues: CSAGWGDGYTF. Full variable domain (remainder filled in from reference TRBV29-1 and TRBJ1-2): SAVISQKPSRDICQRGTSLTIQCQVDSQVTMMFWYRQQPGQSLTLIATANQGSEATYESGFVIDKFPISRPNLTFSTLTVSNMSPEDSSIYLCSAGWGDGYTFGSGTRLTVV.

The sample holds many counts of this clonotype. The chain couples TRBV28 to TRBJ1-2; TRBD1 is a possible D gene (5 bases). Germline values: CDR1 MDHEN, CDR2 SYDVKM. The V and J ends lost 5 bases and 8 bases respectively, with 15 bases between them. This CDR3 spans 13 amino acids. CDR3 sequence reads: CASSLYQGLGYTF. CDR3 coding DNA: TGTGCCAGCAGTCTCTACCAGGGTCTCGGCTACACCTTC.

This chain connects TRBV7-6 to TRBJ1-3; no clear D gene. The V gene's germline CDR1 is SGHVS and CDR2 FNYEAQ. Deletions cut 0 bases from V and 2 bases from J, with 8 bases between. The length of the CDR3 is 15 residues. The CDR3 spells CASSLAQGAGNTIYF. The CDR3 DNA is TGTGCCAGCAGCTTAGCGCAAGGCGCTGGAAACACCATATATTTT.

In its sample, this clonotype was seen many times. The chain employs TRBV24-1 and TRBJ2-5, with D maybe TRBD1 (6 bases). Trimming pared 4 bases from V and 2 bases from J, leaving 16 bases between. Looked up from germline, CDR1 is KGHDR and CDR2 is SFDVKD. The CDR3 spans 16 residues. Written as DNA, the CDR3 is TGTGCCACCAGTGAGCCTACAGGGCCGCAGCAAGAGACCCAGTACTTC. This sequence encodes CATSEPTGPQQETQYF.

This clonotype showed up just a few times. V is TRBV6-1 and J is TRBJ1-5; no clear D gene. V was shortened by 5 bases and J by 10 bases, with 9 bases between the two germline ends. The CDR3 loop spans 11 amino acids. CDR1 is MNHNS, CDR2 SASEGT, per germline. CDR3 nucleotides: TGTGCCAGCAGTTATAACGGTCCCCAGCATTTT. Translation: CASSYNGPQHF.

This clonotype was found once. The V gene is TRBV6-1, the J gene TRBJ2-1; maybe TRBD2 (6 bases). Trimming stripped 3 bases from V and 12 bases from J, with 12 bases between. The germline V gene has CDR1 MNHNS and CDR2 SASEGT. The CDR3 is 12 residues long. Here the CDR3 reads CASSEGGYGQFF. As DNA, the CDR3 is TGTGCCAGCAGTGAGGGGGGTTATGGGCAGTTCTTC.

This chain uses TRBV14 with TRBJ2-1, with D perhaps TRBD1 or TRBD2 (5 bases each). Germline V gives CDR1 SGHDN, CDR2 FVKESK. Trimming shortened V by 4 bases and J by 7 bases, and 11 bases separated the two germline ends. The CDR3 has 13 amino acids. Here the CDR3 DNA reads TGTGCCAGCAGCCTGGGGTGGGGGAATGAGCAGTTCTTC. Translating gives CASSLGWGNEQFF.

This clonotype has a count of ten or more. The chain carries TRBV5-1 and TRBJ2-2; the D gene is possibly TRBD1 (6 bases). With 4 bases removed from V and 1 base from J, the gap between germline ends came to 11 bases. The CDR3 length is 15 residues. Germline-derived CDR1 and CDR2 are SGHRS and YFSETQ. In DNA, the CDR3 is TGCGCCAGCAGCCCGCAGACAGGGAACACCGGGGAGCTGTTTTTT. Translation gives CASSPQTGNTGELFF.

In its sample, this clonotype was seen once. V usage is TRBV4-1 and J usage is TRBJ2-7; D gene uncertain. The CDR3 consists of 14 residues. Trimming pared 1 base from V and 2 bases from J, leaving 9 bases between. Germline CDR1 MGHRA, CDR2 YSYEKL. The CDR3 DNA is TGCGCCAGCAGCCAAGTACTGTCTCCCTACGAGCAGTACTTC. Amino acid sequence: CASSQVLSPYEQYF.

This clonotype has a count of ten or more. The chain employs TRBV11-2 and TRBJ2-1, with D maybe TRBD2 (6 bases). In germline, CDR1 is SGHAT, CDR2 FQNNGV. CDR3 size: 16 residues. The ends were cut back, 4 bases at V and 5 bases at J, with 18 bases in the middle. As DNA, the CDR3 is TGTGCCAGCAGCTCCCGTTACGGGAGAGGTGACAATGAGCAGTTCTTC. It codes for CASSSRYGRGDNEQFF.

The chain links TRBV5-1 to TRBJ1-6, with TRBD1 as a possible D gene (5 bases). Deletions cut 0 bases from V and 5 bases from J, with 6 bases between. The CDR3 spans 14 residues. Germline V gene lookup returns CDR1 SGHRS and CDR2 YFSETQ. CDR3 sequence reads: CASSLDRNNSPLHF. Here the CDR3 DNA reads TGCGCCAGCAGCTTGGACAGGAATAATTCACCCCTCCACTTT.

Note on this clonotype: A much larger clone is a single base away; this may be a read error. The chain recombines TRBV18 with TRBJ2-7, with 7 positions matching TRBD1. This CDR3 region has 13 residues. In germline, CDR1 is KGHSH, CDR2 LQKENI. The CDR3 here is CASPPAGGNEQYF. The CDR3 DNA reads TGTGCCAGCCCACCAGCAGGGGGTAACGAGCAGTACTTC.

This clonotype was counted ten times or more. V usage is TRBV28 and J usage is TRBJ1-3; TRBD1 agrees at 9 bases. Germline V lookup: CDR1 MDHEN, CDR2 SYDVKM. This CDR3 spans 16 amino acids. The V and J ends lost 8 bases and 1 base, in that order; junction bases with no gene match: 9. This CDR3 reads CASALTQGASGNTIYF. The CDR3 DNA sequence: TGTGCCAGCGCATTAACACAGGGGGCATCTGGAAACACCATATATTTT.

This clonotype was seen ten or more times. At one end the junction does not follow the germline gene, possibly because of a read error. V and J are TRBV15 and TRBJ2-5, with D tentatively TRBD2 (6 bases). There are 18 residues in the CDR3. The germline CDR1 and CDR2 sequences are LNHNV and YYDKDF (reference sequence). Here the CDR3 DNA reads TGTGCCACCAGCAGAGCTTCTCCTTTGAACTGGGGAGGAGAGGCCCAGTACTTC. It is translated as CATSRASPLNWGGEAQYF.

This clonotype was found many times. This chain links TRBV18 with TRBJ1-1, with TRBD1 as a possible D gene (5 bases). V dropped 0 bases and J dropped 7 bases, with 15 bases sitting between them. CDR1 is KGHSH and CDR2 is LQKENI in the germline V gene. There are 15 residues in the CDR3. CDR3 nucleotide sequence: TGTGCCAGCTCACCACCGACAGAGGTGCTGGGTGAAGCTTTCTTT. This gives the protein CASSPPTEVLGEAFF.

This clonotype was detected ten times or more. The chain has TRBV20-1 and TRBJ1-2; D is undetermined. Germline CDR1 DFQATT, CDR2 SNEGSKA (reference sequence). The germline V and J ends were trimmed by 0 bases and 6 bases, with 5 bases remaining between them. The CDR3 is 11 residues long. CDR3 in DNA: TGCAGTGCTAGAGAGGTGGATGGCTACACCTTC. Amino acids: CSAREVDGYTF.

This clonotype was recorded a few times. This sequence joins TRBV30 and TRBJ2-7; tentative D call: TRBD2 (6 bases). V was clipped by 2 bases and J by 3 bases, with 20 bases between them. The CDR3 is 16 amino acids. Germline V gene sequence: CDR1 GTSNPN, CDR2 SVGIG (reference sequence). CDR3 sequence reads: CAWSSALSGEIYEQYF. In nucleotides, the CDR3 is TGTGCCTGGAGTTCAGCGCTTTCGGGAGAAATCTACGAGCAGTACTTC.

This clonotype has ten or more counts. The chain uses TRBV5-1 and TRBJ1-1; 8 nucleotides line up with TRBD1. After removal of 0 bases from V and 7 bases from J, the junction contained 14 bases not matched to a gene. This CDR3 spans 17 amino acids. The V gene's germline CDR1 is SGHRS and CDR2 YFSETQ. In DNA form, the CDR3 reads TGCGCCAGCAGCTTGGAGGGGACAGGTGGAATGTCCAATGAAGCTTTCTTT. Translated: CASSLEGTGGMSNEAFF.

The rearrangement joins TRBV5-1 to TRBJ1-5, with D uncertain. CDR1 is SGHRS and CDR2 is YFSETQ in the germline V gene. The CDR3 has 14 amino acids. V dropped 0 bases and J dropped 6 bases, with 10 bases sitting between them. CDR3 residues: CASSLGGISQPQHF. The CDR3 DNA is TGCGCCAGCAGCTTGGGTGGAATATCTCAGCCCCAGCATTTT.

CDR3 protein: CASSWAPVYNEQFF. CDR3 DNA: TGTGCCAGCAGCTGGGCCCCCGTCTACAATGAGCAGTTCTTC. The chain has TRBV11-2 and TRBJ2-1; D is unclear. CDR1 SGHAT and CDR2 FQNNGV come from the germline V gene. CDR3 length equals 14 residues. The germline V and J ends were trimmed by 4 bases and 3 bases, with 10 bases remaining between them.

This chain uses TRBV20-1 with TRBJ1-3; no definite D call. This CDR3 region has 13 residues. Germline V gene lookup returns CDR1 DFQATT and CDR2 SNEGSKA (reference sequence). The V end lost 0 bases, the J end lost 16 bases, and 19 bases lay between the germline ends. The CDR3 loop is CSARDGEWVQAYF. The DNA of the CDR3 is TGCAGTGCTAGAGATGGGGAGTGGGTTCAGGCGTATTTT.

The chain combines TRBV20-1 with TRBJ2-7; tentative D call: TRBD1 (6 bases). Per germline, CDR1 DFQATT and CDR2 SNEGSKA (reference sequence). Trimming pared 0 bases from V and 2 bases from J, leaving 14 bases between. The CDR3 consists of 15 residues. The CDR3, as DNA: TGCAGTGCTAGAGATATGGACAGATACCCCTACGAGCAGTACTTC. It translates to CSARDMDRYPYEQYF.

This clonotype was found many times. The rearrangement uses TRBV18 and TRBJ2-5, with TRBD2 identical over 7 bases. The CDR3 covers 16 residues. Germline lookup yields CDR1 KGHSH and CDR2 LQKENI. Losses at the gene ends were 3 bases for V and 0 bases for J; bases not matched to a gene: 7. The CDR3 loop reads CASSPWASGDQETQYF. The DNA for the CDR3 is TGTGCCAGCTCACCGTGGGCTAGCGGAGACCAAGAGACCCAGTACTTC. Based on the CDR3 plus reference TRBV18 and TRBJ2-5, the full variable domain is NAGVMQNPRHLVRRRGQEARLRCSPMKGHSHVYWYRQLPEEGLKFMVYLQKENIIDESGMPKERFSAEFPKEGPSILRIQQVVRGDSAAYFCASSPWASGDQETQYFGPGTRLLVL.

This clonotype was recorded at least ten times. The rearrangement joins TRBV12-3 or TRBV12-4 to TRBJ2-1; D might be TRBD1 (5 bases). This CDR3 has 12 amino acids. Trimming cost V 0 bases and J 12 bases, with 9 bases left between them. The CDR3 sequence is CASSLASGSQFF. The CDR3 DNA reads as TGTGCCAGCAGTTTAGCTTCAGGGTCGCAGTTCTTC.

Many counts were recorded for this clonotype. The rearrangement uses TRBV5-1 and TRBJ1-1; TRBD1 is a possible D gene (5 bases). Deletions cut 4 bases from V and 6 bases from J, with 22 bases between. The CDR3 length is 16 residues. Germline V CDR1 and CDR2: SGHRS, YFSETQ. The CDR3 DNA follows: TGCGCCAGCAGCCTCCGACCGAGGGGAACATTGTCTGAAGCTTTCTTT. Protein sequence: CASSLRPRGTLSEAFF.